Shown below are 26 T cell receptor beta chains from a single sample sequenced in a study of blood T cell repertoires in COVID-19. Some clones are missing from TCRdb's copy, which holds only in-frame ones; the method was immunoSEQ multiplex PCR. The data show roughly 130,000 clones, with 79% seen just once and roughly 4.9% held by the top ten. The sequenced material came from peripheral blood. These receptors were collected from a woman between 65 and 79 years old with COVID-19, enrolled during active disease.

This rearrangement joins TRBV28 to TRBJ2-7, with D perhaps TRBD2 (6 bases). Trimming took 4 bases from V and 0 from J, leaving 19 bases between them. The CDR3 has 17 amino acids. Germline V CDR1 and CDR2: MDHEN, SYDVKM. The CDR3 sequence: CASSSPGSEYPSYEQYF. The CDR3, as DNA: TGTGCCAGCAGTTCCCCCGGGAGCGAATACCCCTCCTACGAGCAGTACTTC. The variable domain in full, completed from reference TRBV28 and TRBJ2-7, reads DVKVTQSSRYLVKRTGEKVFLECVQDMDHENMFWYRQDPGLGLRLIYFSYDVKMKEKGDIPEGYSVSREKKERFSLILESASTNQTSMYLCASSSPGSEYPSYEQYFGPGTRLTVT.

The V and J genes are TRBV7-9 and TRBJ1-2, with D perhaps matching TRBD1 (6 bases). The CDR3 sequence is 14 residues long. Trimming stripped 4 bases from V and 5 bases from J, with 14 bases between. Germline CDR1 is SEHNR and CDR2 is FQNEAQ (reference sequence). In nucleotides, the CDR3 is TGTGCCAGCAGCTCCTTAGGGGGAGAGTATGGCTACACCTTC. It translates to CASSSLGGEYGYTF.

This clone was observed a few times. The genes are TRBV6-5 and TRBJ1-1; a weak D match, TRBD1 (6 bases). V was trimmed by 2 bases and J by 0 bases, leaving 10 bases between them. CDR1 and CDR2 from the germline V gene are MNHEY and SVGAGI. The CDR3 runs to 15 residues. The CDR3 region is CASSYGGGMNTEAFF. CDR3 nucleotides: TGTGCCAGCAGTTACGGCGGGGGCATGAACACTGAAGCTTTCTTT.

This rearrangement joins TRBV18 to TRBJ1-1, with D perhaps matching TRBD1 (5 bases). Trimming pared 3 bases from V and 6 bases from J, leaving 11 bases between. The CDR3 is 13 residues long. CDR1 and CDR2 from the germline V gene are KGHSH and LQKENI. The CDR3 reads CASSPQGTAEAFF. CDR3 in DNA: TGTGCCAGCTCACCGCAGGGAACCGCTGAAGCTTTCTTT.

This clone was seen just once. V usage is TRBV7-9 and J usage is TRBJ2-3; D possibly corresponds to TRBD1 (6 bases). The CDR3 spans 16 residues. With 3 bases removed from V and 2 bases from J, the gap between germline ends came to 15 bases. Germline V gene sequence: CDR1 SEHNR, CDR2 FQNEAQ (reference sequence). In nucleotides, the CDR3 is TGTGCCAGCAGCTTTCCCCGGCAGGGGTACACAGATACGCAGTATTTT. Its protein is CASSFPRQGYTDTQYF.

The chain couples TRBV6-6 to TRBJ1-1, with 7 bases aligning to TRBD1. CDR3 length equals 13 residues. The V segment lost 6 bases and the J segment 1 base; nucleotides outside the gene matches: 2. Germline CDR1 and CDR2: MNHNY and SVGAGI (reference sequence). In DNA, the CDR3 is TGTGCCAGCAGCCGACAGGGGAACACTGAAGCTTTCTTT. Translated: CASSRQGNTEAFF.

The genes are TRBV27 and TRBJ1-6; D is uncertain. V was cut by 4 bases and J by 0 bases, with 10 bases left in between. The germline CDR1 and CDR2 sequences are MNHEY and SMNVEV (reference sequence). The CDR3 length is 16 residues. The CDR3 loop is CASSSVLNSYNSPLHF. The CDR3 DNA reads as TGTGCCAGCAGTTCCGTCCTTAACTCCTATAATTCACCCCTCCACTTT.

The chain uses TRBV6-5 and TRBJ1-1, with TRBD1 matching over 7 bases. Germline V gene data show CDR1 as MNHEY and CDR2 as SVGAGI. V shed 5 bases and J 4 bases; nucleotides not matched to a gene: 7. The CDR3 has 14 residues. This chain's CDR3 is CASSSQGGGTEAFF. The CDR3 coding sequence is TGTGCCAGCAGTAGTCAGGGGGGCGGCACTGAAGCTTTCTTT.

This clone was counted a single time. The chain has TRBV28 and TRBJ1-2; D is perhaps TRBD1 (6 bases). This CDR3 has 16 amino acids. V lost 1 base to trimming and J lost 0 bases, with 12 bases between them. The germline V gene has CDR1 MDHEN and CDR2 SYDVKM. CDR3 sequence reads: CASSLLGAPANYGYTF. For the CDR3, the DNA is TGTGCCAGCAGTTTATTGGGGGCGCCAGCTAACTATGGCTACACCTTC.

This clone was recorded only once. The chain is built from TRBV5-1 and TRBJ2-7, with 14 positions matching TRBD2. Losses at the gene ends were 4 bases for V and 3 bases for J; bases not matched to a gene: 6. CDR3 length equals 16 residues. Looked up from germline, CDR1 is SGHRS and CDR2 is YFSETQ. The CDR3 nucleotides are TGCGCCAGCAGCGGGTCCGGGACTAGCGGGGGCTACGAGCAGTACTTC. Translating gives CASSGSGTSGGYEQYF. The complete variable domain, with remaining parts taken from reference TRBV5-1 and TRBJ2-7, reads KAGVTQTPRYLIKTRGQQVTLSCSPISGHRSVSWYQQTPGQGLQFLFEYFSETQRNKGNFPGRFSGRQFSNSRSEMNVSTLELGDSALYLCASSGSGTSGGYEQYFGPGTRLTVT.

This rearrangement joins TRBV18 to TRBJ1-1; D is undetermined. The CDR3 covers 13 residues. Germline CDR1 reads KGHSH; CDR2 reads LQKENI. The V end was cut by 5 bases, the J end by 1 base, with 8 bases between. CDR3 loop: CASSSQANTEAFF. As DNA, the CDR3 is TGTGCCAGCTCAAGCCAAGCGAACACTGAAGCTTTCTTT.

The CDR3 bases are TGTGCCTGGGAGTCGAGTACGGGCGGGCGGCGAGAAAAACTGTTTTTT. Its translation is CAWESSTGGRREKLFF. V and J are TRBV30 and TRBJ1-4; D gene ambiguous. Germline-derived CDR1 and CDR2 are GTSNPN and SVGIG (reference sequence). Trimming cost V 5 bases and J 8 bases, with 24 bases left between them. There are 16 residues in the CDR3.

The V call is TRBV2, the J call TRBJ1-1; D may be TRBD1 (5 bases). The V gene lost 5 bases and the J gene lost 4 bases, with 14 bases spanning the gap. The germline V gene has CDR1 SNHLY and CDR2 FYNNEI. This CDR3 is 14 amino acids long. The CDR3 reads CASSPRLGATEAFF. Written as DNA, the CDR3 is TGTGCCAGCAGTCCCCGTTTAGGGGCCACTGAAGCTTTCTTT.

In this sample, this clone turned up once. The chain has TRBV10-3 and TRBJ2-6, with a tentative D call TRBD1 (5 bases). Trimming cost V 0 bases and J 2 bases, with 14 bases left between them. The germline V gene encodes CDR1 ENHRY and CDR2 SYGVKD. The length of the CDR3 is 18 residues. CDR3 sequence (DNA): TGTGCCATCAGTGAGTCGACTGGGTGGGGCGCTGGGGCCAACGTCCTGACTTTC. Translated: CAISESTGWGAGANVLTF.

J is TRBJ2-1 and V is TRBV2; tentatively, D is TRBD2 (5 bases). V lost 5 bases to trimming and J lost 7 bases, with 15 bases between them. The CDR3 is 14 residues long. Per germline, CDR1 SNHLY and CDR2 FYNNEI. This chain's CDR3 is CASSPGEPENEQFF. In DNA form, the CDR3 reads TGTGCCAGCAGTCCCGGGGAGCCTGAGAATGAGCAGTTCTTC.

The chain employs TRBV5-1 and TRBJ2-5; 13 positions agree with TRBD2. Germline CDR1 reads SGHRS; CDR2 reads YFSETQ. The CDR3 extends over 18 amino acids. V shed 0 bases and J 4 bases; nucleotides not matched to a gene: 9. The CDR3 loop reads CASSLGSTSGGFVETQYF. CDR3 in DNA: TGCGCCAGCAGCTTGGGATCGACTAGCGGGGGGTTTGTAGAGACCCAGTACTTC.

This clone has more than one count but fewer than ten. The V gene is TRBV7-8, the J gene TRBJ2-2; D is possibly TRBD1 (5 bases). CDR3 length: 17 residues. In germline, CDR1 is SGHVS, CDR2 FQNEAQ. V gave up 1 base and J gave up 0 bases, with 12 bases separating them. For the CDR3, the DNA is TGTGCCAGCAGCTTAGTGGGGCGATTATCGAACACCGGGGAGCTGTTTTTT. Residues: CASSLVGRLSNTGELFF.

In nucleotides, the CDR3 is TGCGCCAGCAGTGACGACAGGGGGCATGGCTACACCTTC. Amino acid sequence: CASSDDRGHGYTF. The chain is built from TRBV10-2 and TRBJ1-2; TRBD1 matches 10 bases. Germline values: CDR1 WSHSY, CDR2 SAAADI. CDR3 length: 13 amino acids. Losses at the gene ends were 3 bases for V and 6 bases for J; bases not matched to a gene: 1.

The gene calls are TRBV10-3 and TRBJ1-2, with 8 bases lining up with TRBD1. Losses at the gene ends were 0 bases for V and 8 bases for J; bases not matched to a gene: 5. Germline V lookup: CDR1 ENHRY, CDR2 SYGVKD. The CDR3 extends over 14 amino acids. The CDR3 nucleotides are TGTGCCATCAGTGAGTCGGAGACAGGGGACGGCTACACCTTC. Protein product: CAISESETGDGYTF.

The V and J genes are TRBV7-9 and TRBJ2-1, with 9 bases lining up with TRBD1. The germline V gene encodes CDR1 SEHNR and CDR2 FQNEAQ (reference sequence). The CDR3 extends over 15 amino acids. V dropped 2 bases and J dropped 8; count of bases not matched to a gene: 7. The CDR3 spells CASSLIQGALDEQFF. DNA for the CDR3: TGTGCCAGCAGCTTAATACAGGGGGCGCTTGATGAGCAGTTCTTC.

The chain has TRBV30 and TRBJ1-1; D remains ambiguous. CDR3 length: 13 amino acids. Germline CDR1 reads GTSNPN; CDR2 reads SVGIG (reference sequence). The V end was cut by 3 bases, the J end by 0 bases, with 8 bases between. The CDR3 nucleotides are TGTGCCTGGAGGGGTAGCATGAACACTGAAGCTTTCTTT. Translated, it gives CAWRGSMNTEAFF.

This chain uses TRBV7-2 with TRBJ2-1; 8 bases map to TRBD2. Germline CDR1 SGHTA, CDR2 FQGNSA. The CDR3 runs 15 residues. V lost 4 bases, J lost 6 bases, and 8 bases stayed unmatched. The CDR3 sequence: CASSSGLVGRNEQFF. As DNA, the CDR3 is TGTGCCAGCAGCTCGGGACTAGTTGGGCGCAATGAGCAGTTCTTC.

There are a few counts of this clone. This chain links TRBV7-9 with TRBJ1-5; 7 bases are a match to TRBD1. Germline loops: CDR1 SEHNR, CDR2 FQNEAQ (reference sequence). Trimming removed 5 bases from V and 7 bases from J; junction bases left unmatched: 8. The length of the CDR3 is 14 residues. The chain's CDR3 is CASSTDRVIQPQHF. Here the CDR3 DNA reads TGTGCCAGCAGCACAGACAGGGTAATCCAGCCCCAGCATTTT.

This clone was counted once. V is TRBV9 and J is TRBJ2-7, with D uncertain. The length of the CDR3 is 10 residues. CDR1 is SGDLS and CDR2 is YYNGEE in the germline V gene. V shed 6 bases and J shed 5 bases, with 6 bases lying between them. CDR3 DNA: TGTGCCAGCACCGAGGACGAGCAGTACTTC. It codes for CASTEDEQYF.

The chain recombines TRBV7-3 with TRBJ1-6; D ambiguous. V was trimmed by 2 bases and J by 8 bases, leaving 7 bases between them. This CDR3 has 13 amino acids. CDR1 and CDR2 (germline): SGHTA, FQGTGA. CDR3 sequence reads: CASSLGEDSPLHF. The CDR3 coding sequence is TGTGCCAGCAGCTTAGGGGAGGATTCACCCCTCCACTTT.

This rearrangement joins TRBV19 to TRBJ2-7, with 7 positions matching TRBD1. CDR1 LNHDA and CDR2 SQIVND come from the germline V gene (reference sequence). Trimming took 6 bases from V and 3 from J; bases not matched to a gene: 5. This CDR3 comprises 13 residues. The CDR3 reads CASSMGQFYEQYF. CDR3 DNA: TGTGCCAGTAGCATGGGACAGTTCTACGAGCAGTACTTC. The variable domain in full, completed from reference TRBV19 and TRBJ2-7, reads DGGITQSPKYLFRKEGQNVTLSCEQNLNHDAMYWYRQDPGQGLRLIYYSQIVNDFQKGDIAEGYSVSREKKESFPLTVTSAQKNPTAFYLCASSMGQFYEQYFGPGTRLTVT.